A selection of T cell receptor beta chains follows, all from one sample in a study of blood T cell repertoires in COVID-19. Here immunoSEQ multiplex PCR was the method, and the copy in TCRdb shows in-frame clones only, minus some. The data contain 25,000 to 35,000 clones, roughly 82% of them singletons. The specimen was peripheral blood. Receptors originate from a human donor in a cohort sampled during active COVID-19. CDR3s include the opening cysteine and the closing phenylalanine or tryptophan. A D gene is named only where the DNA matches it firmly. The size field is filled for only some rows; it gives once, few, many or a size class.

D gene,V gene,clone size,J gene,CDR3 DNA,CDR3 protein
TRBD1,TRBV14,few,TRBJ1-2,TGTGCCAGCAGCCAATGGACAGGGTGGAGTTATGGCTACACCTTC,CASSQWTGWSYGYTF
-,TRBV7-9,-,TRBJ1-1,TGTGCCAGCAGCTCTTTCCCAGGGAATACTGAAGCTTTCTTT,CASSSFPGNTEAFF
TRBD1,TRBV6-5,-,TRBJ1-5,TGTGCCAGCAGTTCCATGGACAGGGGGTACAATCAGCCCCAGCATTTT,CASSSMDRGYNQPQHF
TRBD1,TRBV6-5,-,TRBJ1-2,TGTGCCAGCAGGGCACAGGGGGCGTCTGGCTACACCTTC,CASRAQGASGYTF
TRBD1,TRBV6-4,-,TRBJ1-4,TGTGCCAGCAGTGAGACAGGGAGTCGAGAAAAACTGTTTTTT,CASSETGSREKLFF
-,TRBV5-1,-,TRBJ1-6,TGCGCCAGCAGTGAGGGGGTGATTCATTCACCCCTCCACTTT,CASSEGVIHSPLHF
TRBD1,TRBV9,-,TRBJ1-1,TGTGCCAGCAGCCTACAGGGACAGCAGAACACTGAAGCTTTCTTT,CASSLQGQQNTEAFF
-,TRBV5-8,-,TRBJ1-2,TGTGCCAGCAGCTTGGAAGCCGTCGCCCTCTATGGCTACACCTTC,CASSLEAVALYGYTF
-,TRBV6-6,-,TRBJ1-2,TGTGCCAGCAGTTACTCCAGACAATTCTATGGCTACACCTTC,CASSYSRQFYGYTF
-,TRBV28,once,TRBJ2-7,TGTGCCAGCAGCCAGACCTACGAGCAGTACTTC,CASSQTYEQYF
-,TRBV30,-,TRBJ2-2,TGTGCCTGGAGTCGGGTGCCCGGGGAGCTGTTTTTT,CAWSRVPGELFF
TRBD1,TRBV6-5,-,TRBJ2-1,TGTGCCAGCAGTACGAAGGACAGGGTTGGGGATGAGCAGTTCTTC,CASSTKDRVGDEQFF
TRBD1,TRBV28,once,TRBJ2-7,TGTGCCAGCAGTAACAGGGGCACCTCCTACGAGCAGTACTTC,CASSNRGTSYEQYF
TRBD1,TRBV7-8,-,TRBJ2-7,TGTGCCAGCAGCTTAAGAGAGACAGGGGGTTACGAGCAGTACTTC,CASSLRETGGYEQYF
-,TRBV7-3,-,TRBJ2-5,TGTGCCAGCAGCCCCCGGGGGGCCGCCAGGGAGACCCAGTACTTC,CASSPRGAARETQYF
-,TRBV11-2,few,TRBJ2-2,TGTGCCAGCAGCTTAGTTCGAGAGGGGGAGCTGTTTTTT,CASSLVREGELFF
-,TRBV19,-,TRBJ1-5,TGTGCCAGTAGTATATGGGGGGTCGGCAATCAGCCCCAGCATTTT,CASSIWGVGNQPQHF
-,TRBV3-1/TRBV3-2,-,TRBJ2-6,TGTGCCAGCAGCCTAGGGGCTGGGGCCAACGTCCTGACTTTC,CASSLGAGANVLTF
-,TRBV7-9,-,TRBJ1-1,TGTGCAAATACCGGCGGGGTGAACACTGAAGCTTTCTTT,CANTGGVNTEAFF
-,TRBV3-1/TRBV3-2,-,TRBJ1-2,TGTGCCAGCAGCCAATTAATCCTTGGACAGCTATCTAACTATGGCTACACCTTC,CASSQLILGQLSNYGYTF
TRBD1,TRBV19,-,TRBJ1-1,TGTGCCAGTAGTCCGGGACAGGGGAACACTGAAGCTTTCTTT,CASSPGQGNTEAFF
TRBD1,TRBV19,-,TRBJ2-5,TGTGCCAGTAGTATTGGTAGGGGGCCACCCCAAGAGACCCAGTACTTC,CASSIGRGPPQETQYF
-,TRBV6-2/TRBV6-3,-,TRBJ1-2,TGTGCCAGCAGCCGAGGCGGTGATGGCTACACCTTC,CASSRGGDGYTF
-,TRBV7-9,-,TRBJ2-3,TGTGCCAGCAGCTCCGCAGGGGACGGCACAGATACGCAGTATTTT,CASSSAGDGTDTQYF
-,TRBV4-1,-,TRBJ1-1,TGCGCCAGCAGCCTCACCGACAGGTTGAACACTGAAGCTTTCTTT,CASSLTDRLNTEAFF
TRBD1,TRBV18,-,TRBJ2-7,TGTGCCAGCTCACCCTATGGACAGGGCAAATACGAGCAGTACTTC,CASSPYGQGKYEQYF
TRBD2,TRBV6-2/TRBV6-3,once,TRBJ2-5,TGTGCCAGCAGTCCCCTAGCGGGGGGGCCCCGAGAGACCCAGTACTTC,CASSPLAGGPRETQYF
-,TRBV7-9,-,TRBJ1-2,TGTGCCAGCAGCTTAGCGCTGGGCAGGGCGGGGTATGGCTACACCTTC,CASSLALGRAGYGYTF
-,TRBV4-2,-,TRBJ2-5,TGTGCCAGCAGCCGCCTTCCCGGGAATCAAGAGACCCAGTACTTC,CASSRLPGNQETQYF
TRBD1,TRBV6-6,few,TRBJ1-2,TGTGCCAGCAGCCTCGTGACAGGGATGGCCGGCTACACCTTC,CASSLVTGMAGYTF
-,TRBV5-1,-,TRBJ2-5,TGCGCCAGCAGCTACGGTACAGGGATTCAGGAGACCCAGTACTTC,CASSYGTGIQETQYF
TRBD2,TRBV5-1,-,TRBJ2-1,TGCGCCAGCAGCTTGGCAGGCGGGGGGCACAATGAGCAGTTCTTC,CASSLAGGGHNEQFF
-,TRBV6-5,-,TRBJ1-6,TGTGCCAGCATCGGGGGACCCAATTCACCCCTCCACTTT,CASIGGPNSPLHF
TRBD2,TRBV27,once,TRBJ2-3,TGTGCCAGCAGTTTTGGGACTAGGGCAGATACGCAGTATTTT,CASSFGTRADTQYF
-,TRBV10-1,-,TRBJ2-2,TGCGCCAGCAGTCAAGGCGGGTACACCGGGGAGCTGTTTTTT,CASSQGGYTGELFF
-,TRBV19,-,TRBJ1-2,TGTGCCAGTAGTCCAGGACGGGAGTATGGCTACACCTTC,CASSPGREYGYTF
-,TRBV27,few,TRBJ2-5,TGTGCCAGCACCCCAGAATGGCGGTCCCAAGAGACCCAGTACTTC,CASTPEWRSQETQYF
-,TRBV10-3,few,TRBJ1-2,TGTGCCATCAGTGAAAACAGCTACTATGGCTACACCTTC,CAISENSYYGYTF
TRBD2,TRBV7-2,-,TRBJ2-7,TGTGCCAGCAGCCCAGGCCTTGGAGCGGGGGCCGTCTCCTACGAGCAGTACTTC,CASSPGLGAGAVSYEQYF
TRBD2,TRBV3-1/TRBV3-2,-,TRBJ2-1,TGTGCCAGCAGCCCGCGGGGGACCTCCTACAATGAGCAGTTCTTC,CASSPRGTSYNEQFF